The 26 T cell receptor beta chains reported below all come from one sample, sequenced in a study of cytomegalovirus exposure and HLA in healthy donors. 60 Vbeta and 13 Jbeta primers were used in PCR. Clones were sequenced by immunoSEQ multiplex PCR, and TCRdb holds only the in-frame ones, with some missing. The sample shows some 200,000 clones, about 79% of them seen only once. Sequenced material: PBMCs. Receptors originate from a boy aged 2-9 years in good health and CMV-seronegative.

Only a few counts were recorded for this clone. The chain links TRBV7-9 to TRBJ1-3, with D uncertain. V was clipped by 4 bases and J by 2 bases, with 18 bases between them. CDR1 is SEHNR, CDR2 FQNEAQ, per germline (reference sequence). The CDR3 spans 17 residues. The CDR3, as DNA: TGTGCCAGCAGCTCGAGATCACCTTTAAACGCTGGAAACACCATATATTTT. Translation gives CASSSRSPLNAGNTIYF.

The chain combines TRBV4-3 with TRBJ2-7; 7 bases are a match to TRBD1. Trimming at V came to 2 bases and at J to 3 bases, leaving 7 bases not matched to a gene. The CDR3 length is 15 residues. CDR1 is LGHNA, CDR2 YSLEER, per germline. CDR3 nucleotide sequence: TGCGCCAGCAGCCAAAATCAGGGACAGATCTACGAGCAGTACTTC. It encodes CASSQNQGQIYEQYF.

This chain joins TRBV18 and TRBJ2-4; D may be TRBD2 (6 bases). Germline assignment: CDR1 KGHSH and CDR2 LQKENI. With 3 bases removed from V and 3 bases from J, the gap between germline ends came to 12 bases. The CDR3 totals 15 residues. The CDR3 here is CASSPPGLIKNIQYF. DNA for the CDR3: TGTGCCAGCTCACCGCCGGGACTGATCAAAAACATTCAGTACTTC.

The chain's CDR3 is CASSQGVGNRAGELFF. Here the CDR3 DNA reads TGCGCCAGCAGCCAAGGCGTCGGGAACCGGGCCGGGGAGCTGTTTTTT. V is TRBV4-3 and J is TRBJ2-2; D perhaps matches TRBD2 (5 bases). V was clipped by 1 base and J by 6 bases, with 15 bases between them. CDR1 and CDR2 from the germline V gene are LGHNA and YSLEER. The CDR3 contains 16 residues.

The gene calls are TRBV5-4 and TRBJ1-2, with 9 bases matching TRBD1. Per germline, CDR1 SGHNT and CDR2 YYREEE (reference sequence). V was clipped by 4 bases and J by 2 bases; unmatched bases: 12. The CDR3 runs to 17 residues. The CDR3 region is CASSARDRVQMNYGYTF. CDR3 sequence (DNA): TGTGCCAGCAGCGCGAGGGACAGGGTGCAAATGAACTATGGCTACACCTTC.

This clone was counted a few times. The chain carries TRBV7-9 and TRBJ2-5; TRBD1 agrees at 9 bases. The V segment lost 5 bases and the J segment 4 bases; nucleotides outside the gene matches: 8. The CDR3 covers 15 residues. Germline V CDR1 and CDR2: SEHNR, FQNEAQ (reference sequence). The CDR3 nucleotides read TGTGCCAGCAGCCAGGGACAGGGAGGGCGAGAGACCCAGTACTTC. It yields the protein CASSQGQGGRETQYF.

J is TRBJ1-2 and V is TRBV7-2; TRBD1 matches 7 bases. The germline CDR1 and CDR2 sequences are SGHTA and FQGNSA. The CDR3 spans 13 residues. V shed 1 base, J shed 6 bases, and the junction held 2 bases outside the gene matches. CDR3 nucleotides: TGTGCCAGCAGCTTAGTAGGGGGCAATGGCTACACCTTC. Its protein is CASSLVGGNGYTF. Full variable domain (rest looked up from reference TRBV7-2 and TRBJ1-2): GAGVSQSPSNKVTEKGKDVELRCDPISGHTALYWYRQSLGQGLEFLIYFQGNSAPDKSGLPSDRFSAERTGGSVSTLTIQRTQQEDSAVYLCASSLVGGNGYTFGSGTRLTVV.

The CDR3 loop reads CASSFQGDYGYTF. The CDR3 coding sequence is TGTGCCAGCAGCTTTCAGGGCGACTATGGCTACACCTTC. The chain recombines TRBV7-8 with TRBJ1-2; TRBD1 might be the D (5 bases). Germline V CDR1 and CDR2: SGHVS, FQNEAQ. The CDR3 covers 13 residues. Trimming shortened V by 3 bases and J by 3 bases, and 8 bases separated the two germline ends.

This clone was observed once. The J gene is TRBJ1-5, the V gene TRBV27, with TRBD1 matching 10 bases. This CDR3 is built from 15 residues. Germline CDR1 and CDR2: MNHEY and SMNVEV (reference sequence). V shed 4 bases and J 7 bases; nucleotides not matched to a gene: 7. The chain's CDR3 is CASSSGQGRGQPQHF. The CDR3, as DNA: TGTGCCAGCAGTTCGGGACAGGGGCGGGGGCAGCCCCAGCATTTT.

The chain joins TRBV6-5 to TRBJ2-7, with TRBD2 as a possible D gene (6 bases). This CDR3 is 16 amino acids long. Trimming shortened V by 2 bases and J by 2 bases, and 16 bases separated the two germline ends. Germline V lookup: CDR1 MNHEY, CDR2 SVGAGI. CDR3 in DNA: TGTGCCAGCAGTTACGGCTGGTGGGTAGCGGCCTACGAGCAGTACTTC. Amino acid sequence: CASSYGWWVAAYEQYF.

The CDR3 bases are TGTGCCAGCAGCTTTTTAGGGGAGGTCACCGGGGAGCTGTTTTTT. It codes for CASSFLGEVTGELFF. The V call is TRBV5-8, the J call TRBJ2-2; D perhaps matches TRBD2 (6 bases). Per the germline V gene, CDR1 is SGHTS and CDR2 is YDEGEE. V lost 2 bases to trimming and J lost 4 bases, with 12 bases between them. This CDR3 is 15 amino acids long.

This clone was counted between two and nine times. The chain links TRBV15 to TRBJ1-2; D might be TRBD1 (6 bases). V dropped 0 bases and J dropped 6 bases, with 11 bases sitting between them. CDR1 is LNHNV and CDR2 is YYDKDF in the germline V gene (reference sequence). This CDR3 has 14 amino acids. The CDR3 DNA reads TGTGCCACCAGCAGAGATCGATACAGGGATGGCTACACCTTC. Residues: CATSRDRYRDGYTF.

V usage is TRBV15 and J usage is TRBJ2-3; 11 bases agree with TRBD2. V was pared by 4 bases and J by 6 bases, with 6 bases of the junction left unmatched. This CDR3 is 15 amino acids long. Germline V gene data show CDR1 as LNHNV and CDR2 as YYDKDF (reference sequence). The CDR3 region has the DNA TGTGCCACCAGCAAGACTAGCGGGAATGGGGATACGCAGTATTTT. This sequence encodes CATSKTSGNGDTQYF.

V is TRBV19 and J is TRBJ1-6; D gene ambiguous. V was pared by 9 bases and J by 4 bases, with 10 bases between. The CDR3 is 13 residues long. Looked up from germline, CDR1 is LNHDA and CDR2 is SQIVND (reference sequence). CDR3 DNA: TGTGCCAGCTCAGGCAGATATAATTCACCCCTCCACTTT. It encodes CASSGRYNSPLHF.

V and J are TRBV7-6 and TRBJ2-1; 10 bases line up with TRBD1. The CDR3 has 18 amino acids. Germline CDR1 and CDR2: SGHVS and FNYEAQ. V shed 8 bases and J 0 bases; nucleotides not matched to a gene: 13. This CDR3 is CASLPGQGFYGSYNEQFF. The DNA of the CDR3 is TGTGCCAGCTTACCGGGACAGGGGTTCTACGGCTCCTACAATGAGCAGTTCTTC. Based on the CDR3 plus reference TRBV7-6 and TRBJ2-1, the full variable domain is GAGVSQSPRYKVTKRGQDVALRCDPISGHVSLYWYRQALGQGPEFLTYFNYEAQQDKSGLPNDRFSAERPEGSISTLTIQRTEQRDSAMYRCASLPGQGFYGSYNEQFFGPGTRLTVL.

The gene calls are TRBV4-1 and TRBJ1-5, with D tentatively TRBD1 (5 bases). Germline V lookup: CDR1 MGHRA, CDR2 YSYEKL. The length of the CDR3 is 15 residues. The V end was cut by 3 bases, the J end by 7 bases, with 16 bases between. The CDR3 loop reads CASSHYDSPGQPQHF. CDR3 bases: TGCGCCAGCAGCCATTACGACAGCCCCGGGCAGCCCCAGCATTTT.

This sequence joins TRBV6-6 and TRBJ1-2; 10 bases are a match to TRBD1. Unmatched junction bases numbered 10, after V lost 5 bases and J lost 4 bases. The CDR3 contains 16 residues. Germline V gives CDR1 MNHNY, CDR2 SVGAGI (reference sequence). The CDR3 DNA reads TGTGCCAGCAGTCGCCTCGGACAGGGGGTTGGCTATGGCTACACCTTC. It encodes CASSRLGQGVGYGYTF.

This sequence joins TRBV10-3 and TRBJ2-5; 8 nucleotides agree with TRBD2. In germline, CDR1 is ENHRY, CDR2 SYGVKD. The CDR3 length is 16 residues. The V gene end was trimmed by 2 bases and the J gene end by 1 base; junction bases not matched to a gene: 6. Written as DNA, the CDR3 is TGTGCCATCAGTGAGCTTTTCCGGGGGGGCCAAGAGACCCAGTACTTC. This sequence encodes CAISELFRGGQETQYF.

The chain carries TRBV2 and TRBJ1-2; 7 bases map to TRBD1. V shed 7 bases and J 4 bases; nucleotides not matched to a gene: 6. Germline V CDR1 and CDR2: SNHLY, FYNNEI. This CDR3 region has 13 residues. CDR3 amino acids: CASTPRTGYGYTF. In nucleotides, the CDR3 is TGTGCCAGCACCCCGAGGACAGGCTATGGCTACACCTTC.

This clone was seen only a few times. The V gene is TRBV6-1, the J gene TRBJ2-3; possibly TRBD1 for D (5 bases). In germline, CDR1 is MNHNS, CDR2 SASEGT. V was pared by 8 bases and J by 7 bases, with 19 bases between. This CDR3 has 14 residues. The CDR3 nucleotides are TGTGCCAGCCTGACAGACCTCGTCCAAAATACGCAGTATTTT. Its protein product is CASLTDLVQNTQYF.

The chain couples TRBV28 to TRBJ1-5, with D possibly being TRBD1 (5 bases). Germline loops: CDR1 MDHEN, CDR2 SYDVKM. The CDR3 has 12 residues. Deletions cut 4 bases from V and 11 bases from J, with 12 bases between. CDR3 nucleotides: TGTGCCAGCAGTTACCGTACGGGGGCCCAGCATTTT. Amino acids: CASSYRTGAQHF.

This clone was found a few times. The V call is TRBV14, the J call TRBJ1-2, with 7 bases fitting TRBD1. The germline V gene has CDR1 SGHDN and CDR2 FVKESK. The CDR3 has 13 amino acids. The ends lost 4 bases at V and 4 bases at J; junction bases unmatched: 3. Here the CDR3 DNA reads TGTGCCAGCAGCCGACAGGGAGGCTATGGCTACACCTTC. This encodes CASSRQGGYGYTF.

The J gene is TRBJ1-5, the V gene TRBV19; D possibly corresponds to TRBD1 (5 bases). This CDR3 region has 18 residues. Germline CDR1 is LNHDA and CDR2 is SQIVND (reference sequence). Trimming shortened V by 9 bases and J by 0 bases, and 24 bases separated the two germline ends. The CDR3, as DNA: TGTGCCAGGCTCCTGATGGGGCAGAGCGGGGGTAGCAATCAGCCCCAGCATTTT. Translating gives CARLLMGQSGGSNQPQHF.

The chain combines TRBV2 with TRBJ2-1; 7 nucleotides align to TRBD2. This CDR3 has 14 amino acids. CDR1 is SNHLY and CDR2 is FYNNEI in the germline V gene. The trim removed 8 bases at V and 5 bases at J, leaving 9 bases unmatched. CDR3 region: CASAWEGFHNEQFF. The CDR3 nucleotides read TGTGCCAGCGCCTGGGAGGGGTTCCACAATGAGCAGTTCTTC. The full variable domain, rest sourced from reference TRBV2 and TRBJ2-1, is EPEVTQTPSHQVTQMGQEVILRCVPISNHLYFYWYRQILGQKVEFLVSFYNNEISEKSEIFDDQFSVERPDGSNFTLKIRSTKLEDSAMYFCASAWEGFHNEQFFGPGTRLTVL.

The genes are TRBV20-1 and TRBJ1-4, with D hard to call. CDR1 and CDR2 from the germline V gene are DFQATT and SNEGSKA (reference sequence). Between the trimmed V and J ends, which lost 5 bases and 7 bases, there was a span of 8 bases. The CDR3 is 11 amino acids. The CDR3 DNA reads TGCAGTGCTCGGCGGGGTGAAAAACTGTTTTTT. It translates to CSARRGEKLFF.

The chain links TRBV2 to TRBJ1-4; maybe TRBD1 (5 bases). The CDR3 sequence is 14 residues long. Per the germline V gene, CDR1 is SNHLY and CDR2 is FYNNEI. Trimming pared 7 bases from V and 7 bases from J, leaving 16 bases between. The CDR3 DNA reads TGTGCCAGCAATCTTTTCCAGGGAAGTGAAAAACTGTTTTTT. This translates into CASNLFQGSEKLFF.